This passage covers 3 T cell receptor beta chains from one sample sequenced in a study of blood T cell repertoires in COVID-19. Sequenced by immunoSEQ multiplex PCR; TCRdb stores in-frame clones only, minus some. The sample includes approximately 230,000 clones, 70% to 90% of them seen just once. Input material: peripheral blood. Receptors originate from a man at least 80 years old with acute or convalescent COVID-19.

This chain links TRBV6-5 with TRBJ1-2, with a possible D match to TRBD1 (6 bases). This CDR3 comprises 14 residues. CDR1 MNHEY and CDR2 SVGAGI come from the germline V gene. The V gene lost 3 bases and the J gene lost 3 bases, with 11 bases spanning the gap. CDR3 nucleotides: TGTGCCAGCAGTTATCTCAGGGGTGACTATGGCTACACCTTC. Amino acid sequence: CASSYLRGDYGYTF.

This chain connects TRBV2 to TRBJ2-2; TRBD1 might be the D (6 bases). This CDR3 has 14 amino acids. V was shortened by 6 bases and J by 4 bases, with 12 bases between the two germline ends. Germline values: CDR1 SNHLY, CDR2 FYNNEI. DNA of the CDR3: TGTGCCAGCAGCGCAGGGGTATCCACCGGGGAGCTGTTTTTT. Translation: CASSAGVSTGELFF.

The chain carries TRBV19 and TRBJ1-5; the match to TRBD1 covers 9 bases. The CDR3 sequence is 16 residues long. V gave up 4 bases and J gave up 4 bases; unmatched junction bases: 8. CDR1 is LNHDA and CDR2 is SQIVND in the germline V gene (reference sequence). The CDR3: CASSTGGTGFNQPQHF. CDR3 coding DNA: TGTGCCAGTAGTACTGGGGGGACAGGGTTTAATCAGCCCCAGCATTTT.